The clone carrying this T cell receptor (beta chain) qualifies as medium-sized (0.01 to 0.1%). These data are taken from a study of spatial heterogeneity in lung cancer. TCRdb re-called the 5' RACE reads with MiXCR, one entry per CDR3 protein. Of about 2,100 distinct CDR3 sequences listed, 7.2% are singletons. Documented time point: sample taken at primary tumor resection. This TCR was sampled from a female donor with early-stage non-small cell lung cancer. The sequenced sample was normal lung tissue next to the tumor, obtained at surgery.

The CDR3: CASSLDRNEQYF. CDR3 sequence (DNA): TGCGCCAGCAGTTTGGACAGGAACGAGCAGTACTTC. The chain has TRBV10-1 and TRBJ2-7; 7 bases agree with TRBD1. In germline, CDR1 is WNHNN, CDR2 SYGVQD (reference sequence). CDR3 length: 12 residues. V lost 5 bases to trimming and J lost 5 bases; unmatched junction nucleotides: 3.